This TCR beta chain was obtained from a study of CD8 T cells in ankylosing spondylitis. Whole-study findings and limits: Disease-linked clones proved CD8+ and comparatively uncommon in peripheral blood. Earlier work had already found some motif variants in reactive arthritis synovial fluid and blood. Characteristic of ankylosing spondylitis blood, it appeared, was a TCR beta motif comprising eight highly homologous variants. Researchers reportedly found disease-linked clones significantly enriched in matched ankylosing spondylitis synovial fluid.

CDR1 and CDR2 from the germline V gene are DFQATT and SNEGSKA (reference sequence). This CDR3 is built from 14 residues. J gave up 2 bases and V 3 bases, and 5 bases lay outside the gene matches. This clonotype was counted between two and nine times. Its antigen is not known. One entry per CDR3 protein, called by TCRdb with MiXCR from the 5' RACE reads. The repertoire holds 100,000 to 150,000 distinct CDR3 sequences, with 15% to 20% as singletons. This clonotype was obtained from a male donor with ankylosing spondylitis. Sequencing was performed on blood, either unsorted or a sorted T cell fraction (not recorded which). The chain carries TRBV20-1 and TRBJ2-7, with 9 nucleotides matching TRBD2. CDR3 in amino acids: CSARYLAGTYEQYF. CDR3 nucleotides: TGCAGTGCTAGGTACCTAGCGGGAACCTACGAGCAGTACTTC.